A selection of T cell receptor beta chains follows, all from one sample in a study of shared clonotypes between healthy human individuals. Produced via immunoSEQ multiplex PCR; TCRdb's table is partial and in-frame only. In the table there are a few million clones, approximately 96% of which are singletons. The source material was naive CD4+ T cells sorted from blood. The receptors were gathered from a young man in good health. CDR3s include the opening cysteine and the closing phenylalanine or tryptophan. The D gene is left open where the match is weak. Clone size appears in some rows only: once, few, many, or a class for an expanded clone.

V gene	D gene	clone size	J gene	CDR3 protein	CDR3 DNA
TRBV28	TRBD1	once	TRBJ2-1	CASSLVAGGRDEQFF	TGTGCCAGCAGTTTAGTGGCAGGGGGCAGGGATGAGCAGTTCTTC
TRBV2	NA	NA	TRBJ1-2	CASSSGTYGYTF	TGTGCCAGCAGTTCAGGAACTTATGGCTACACCTTC
TRBV19	TRBD1	NA	TRBJ1-5	CATRGLGASNQPQHF	TGTGCCACCAGGGGGTTGGGGGCCAGCAATCAGCCCCAGCATTTT
TRBV5-6	TRBD2	NA	TRBJ2-7	CASSRTGLADSSYEQYF	TGTGCCAGCAGCCGAACCGGACTAGCGGATAGCTCCTACGAGCAGTACTTC
TRBV29-1	NA	NA	TRBJ2-7	CSVGRGVEQYF	TGCAGCGTTGGAAGGGGGGTCGAGCAGTACTTC
TRBV7-9	NA	NA	TRBJ1-2	CASSSQVGLKGYTF	TGTGCCAGCAGCTCCCAGGTGGGGCTTAAAGGCTACACCTTC
TRBV27	NA	NA	TRBJ2-1	CASSPRGGIPVNEQFF	TGTGCCAGCAGCCCAAGGGGGGGGATCCCCGTCAATGAGCAGTTCTTC
TRBV11-2	NA	NA	TRBJ1-4	CASSLRGAGEKLFF	TGTGCCAGCAGCTTGAGGGGAGCAGGCGAAAAACTGTTTTTT
TRBV7-9	TRBD2	NA	TRBJ2-1	CASSLAGGPVDEQFF	TGTGCCAGCAGCCTCGCGGGAGGGCCAGTGGATGAGCAGTTCTTC
TRBV11-3	NA	NA	TRBJ2-5	CASSLGPERGRETQYF	TGTGCCAGCAGCTTAGGGCCTGAACGGGGGCGAGAGACCCAGTACTTC
TRBV5-4	TRBD2	NA	TRBJ2-7	CASSVPGLASYEQYF	TGTGCCAGCAGCGTCCCCGGACTAGCGTCCTACGAGCAGTACTTC
TRBV5-4	NA	NA	TRBJ2-3	CASSPQMESTDTQYF	TGTGCCAGCAGCCCCCAGATGGAAAGCACAGATACGCAGTATTTT
TRBV10-3	NA	NA	TRBJ2-5	CAISEGAASGETQYF	TGTGCCATCAGTGAGGGGGCTGCTTCAGGGGAGACCCAGTACTTC
TRBV28	NA	NA	TRBJ2-5	CASSLEGLKTQYF	TGTGCCAGCAGTTTAGAGGGGTTGAAGACCCAGTACTTC
TRBV30	NA	NA	TRBJ2-7	CAWALQGGYEQYF	TGTGCCTGGGCACTACAGGGCGGCTACGAGCAGTACTTC
TRBV6-1	NA	NA	TRBJ1-2	CASSLSGQLNGYTF	TGTGCCAGCAGCTTGTCAGGACAGCTTAATGGCTACACCTTC
TRBV30	NA	NA	TRBJ2-6	CAWSPSGANVLTF	TGTGCCTGGTCTCCCTCTGGGGCCAACGTCCTGACTTTC
TRBV18	NA	NA	TRBJ2-7	CASSPGSGATEQYF	TGTGCCAGCTCACCAGGATCGGGGGCTACCGAGCAGTACTTC
TRBV7-2	NA	NA	TRBJ1-1	CASSHAGPMNTEAFF	TGTGCCAGCAGCCACGCAGGGCCCATGAACACTGAAGCTTTCTTT
TRBV5-6	TRBD1	NA	TRBJ1-4	CASTEGNRGLVTNEKLFF	TGTGCCAGCACCGAGGGGAACAGGGGGCTGGTAACTAATGAAAAACTGTTTTTT
TRBV28	NA	NA	TRBJ2-2	CASSPWGPRAGELFF	TGTGCCAGCAGTCCATGGGGACCTAGGGCCGGGGAGCTGTTTTTT
TRBV7-2	TRBD2	NA	TRBJ2-7	CASSLVSGGPSYEQYF	TGTGCCAGCAGCTTAGTGTCGGGAGGGCCATCCTACGAGCAGTACTTC
TRBV28	TRBD1	NA	TRBJ1-1	CASQTGGNTEAFF	TGTGCCAGCCAGACAGGGGGCAACACTGAAGCTTTCTTT
TRBV20-1	NA	NA	TRBJ2-3	CSAAEPTQYF	TGCAGTGCCGCTGAGCCTACGCAGTATTTT
TRBV6-6	TRBD1	once	TRBJ1-3	CASSSPTGGEGNTIYF	TGTGCCAGCAGTAGTCCGACAGGGGGCGAAGGAAACACCATATATTTT
TRBV28	NA	NA	TRBJ2-7	CASSFRSSHSISYEQYF	TGTGCCAGCAGTTTCAGAAGCTCGCACTCTATCTCCTACGAGCAGTACTTC
TRBV7-9	NA	NA	TRBJ2-5	CASSLGVRQRETQYF	TGTGCCAGCAGCTTAGGGGTGCGGCAGCGAGAGACCCAGTACTTC
TRBV28	NA	NA	TRBJ2-1	CASSLWLESDSGQLRWGNNEQFF	TGTGCCAGCAGTTTATGGCTAGAATCGGATAGCGGACAGCTCCGATGGGGGAACAATGAGCAGTTCTTC
TRBV25-1	NA	NA	TRBJ1-6	CASSERGGGSPLHF	TGTGCCAGCAGTGAACGGGGGGGTGGTTCACCCCTCCACTTT
TRBV6-6	NA	NA	TRBJ2-1	CASSSTGNEQFF	TGTGCCAGCAGTTCTACAGGCAATGAGCAGTTCTTC
TRBV27	NA	NA	TRBJ2-2	CASSLYVRVAGELFF	TGTGCCAGCAGTTTATACGTGCGGGTGGCCGGGGAGCTGTTTTTT
TRBV7-2	NA	NA	TRBJ2-1	CASSFSGGYNEQFF	TGTGCCAGCAGCTTTTCAGGAGGATACAATGAGCAGTTCTTC
TRBV12-5	TRBD2	NA	TRBJ2-1	CASGSSGGARQFF	TGTGCTAGTGGTTCCAGCGGGGGGGCCAGGCAGTTCTTC
TRBV9	NA	NA	TRBJ2-3	CASSVGGERDTQYF	TGTGCCAGCAGCGTAGGCGGGGAGAGGGATACGCAGTATTTT
TRBV4-1	NA	NA	TRBJ2-1	CASSQADSNEQFF	TGCGCCAGCAGCCAAGCAGACAGCAATGAGCAGTTCTTC
TRBV19	TRBD2	once	TRBJ2-5	CASSRGTSGGQTQYF	TGTGCCAGTAGTAGAGGGACTAGCGGAGGTCAAACCCAGTACTTC
TRBV6-5	NA	NA	TRBJ2-4	CASGRDSENIQYF	TGTGCCAGCGGCAGGGATAGCGAAAACATTCAGTACTTC
TRBV4-1	NA	NA	TRBJ1-1	CASSQEWTGTEAFF	TGCGCCAGCAGCCAAGAGTGGACGGGGACTGAAGCTTTCTTT
TRBV29-1	TRBD2	NA	TRBJ2-2	CSGSGPNTGELFF	TGCAGCGGTAGCGGGCCGAACACCGGGGAGCTGTTTTTT
TRBV25-1	NA	NA	TRBJ2-3	CASSERQGRVDTQYF	TGTGCCAGCAGTGAGCGGCAGGGAAGAGTGGATACGCAGTATTTT
TRBV29-1	NA	NA	TRBJ1-2	CSVDRVGDGYTF	TGCAGCGTTGACAGGGTTGGTGATGGCTACACCTTC
TRBV7-9	NA	NA	TRBJ2-7	CAIGGTIPYEQYF	TGTGCCATAGGGGGGACTATTCCCTACGAGCAGTACTTC
TRBV6-1	TRBD1	NA	TRBJ1-1	CASSGQGGGTEAFF	TGTGCCAGCAGTGGACAGGGTGGAGGCACTGAAGCTTTCTTT
TRBV5-6	TRBD2	NA	TRBJ2-1	CASSLGTSGSYNEQFF	TGTGCCAGCAGCCTAGGGACTAGCGGCTCCTACAATGAGCAGTTCTTC
TRBV6-1	NA	NA	TRBJ1-5	CASSPGGRSNQPQHF	TGTGCCAGCAGTCCCGGGGGTAGGAGCAATCAGCCCCAGCATTTT
TRBV6-5	NA	NA	TRBJ2-2	CASSQSGSTGELFF	TGTGCCAGCAGTCAGTCGGGGAGCACCGGGGAGCTGTTTTTT
TRBV5-4	NA	NA	TRBJ2-5	CASSLTGSIQETQYF	TGTGCCAGCAGCTTGACAGGTTCCATCCAAGAGACCCAGTACTTC
TRBV6-5	NA	NA	TRBJ1-2	CASSSVGPPRSGYTF	TGTGCCAGCAGTTCCGTGGGTCCACCCAGGAGCGGCTACACCTTC
TRBV19	NA	NA	TRBJ1-2	CASSMQGNGYGYTF	TGTGCCAGTAGTATGCAAGGGAATGGCTATGGCTACACCTTC
TRBV30	NA	once	TRBJ1-1	CAWSPSPLSEAFF	TGTGCCTGGAGTCCATCTCCCCTTTCTGAAGCTTTCTTT
TRBV18	TRBD2	NA	TRBJ2-7	CASSLGTSGTYEQYF	TGTGCCAGCTCACTCGGGACTAGCGGGACCTACGAGCAGTACTTC
TRBV7-9	NA	NA	TRBJ2-2	CASSFTHTGELFF	TGTGCCAGCAGCTTTACCCACACCGGGGAGCTGTTTTTT
TRBV6-5	NA	NA	TRBJ1-6	CASSLRRRPDNSPLHF	TGTGCCAGCAGTTTAAGGAGGCGACCGGATAATTCACCCCTCCACTTT
TRBV7-2	NA	NA	TRBJ2-2	CASSLALGGPNTGELFF	TGTGCCAGCAGCTTAGCTCTGGGGGGGCCGAACACCGGGGAGCTGTTTTTT
TRBV7-2	NA	NA	TRBJ2-5	CASSPERGETQYF	TGTGCCAGCAGCCCCGAGAGGGGGGAGACCCAGTACTTC
TRBV27	TRBD1	NA	TRBJ1-4	CASVTGSKIATNEKLFF	TGTGCCAGCGTGACAGGGTCCAAAATTGCAACTAATGAAAAACTGTTTTTT
TRBV2	TRBD2	NA	TRBJ2-7	CASSVLTSGSVPYEQYF	TGTGCCAGCAGCGTTCTGACTAGCGGGAGTGTACCCTACGAGCAGTACTTC